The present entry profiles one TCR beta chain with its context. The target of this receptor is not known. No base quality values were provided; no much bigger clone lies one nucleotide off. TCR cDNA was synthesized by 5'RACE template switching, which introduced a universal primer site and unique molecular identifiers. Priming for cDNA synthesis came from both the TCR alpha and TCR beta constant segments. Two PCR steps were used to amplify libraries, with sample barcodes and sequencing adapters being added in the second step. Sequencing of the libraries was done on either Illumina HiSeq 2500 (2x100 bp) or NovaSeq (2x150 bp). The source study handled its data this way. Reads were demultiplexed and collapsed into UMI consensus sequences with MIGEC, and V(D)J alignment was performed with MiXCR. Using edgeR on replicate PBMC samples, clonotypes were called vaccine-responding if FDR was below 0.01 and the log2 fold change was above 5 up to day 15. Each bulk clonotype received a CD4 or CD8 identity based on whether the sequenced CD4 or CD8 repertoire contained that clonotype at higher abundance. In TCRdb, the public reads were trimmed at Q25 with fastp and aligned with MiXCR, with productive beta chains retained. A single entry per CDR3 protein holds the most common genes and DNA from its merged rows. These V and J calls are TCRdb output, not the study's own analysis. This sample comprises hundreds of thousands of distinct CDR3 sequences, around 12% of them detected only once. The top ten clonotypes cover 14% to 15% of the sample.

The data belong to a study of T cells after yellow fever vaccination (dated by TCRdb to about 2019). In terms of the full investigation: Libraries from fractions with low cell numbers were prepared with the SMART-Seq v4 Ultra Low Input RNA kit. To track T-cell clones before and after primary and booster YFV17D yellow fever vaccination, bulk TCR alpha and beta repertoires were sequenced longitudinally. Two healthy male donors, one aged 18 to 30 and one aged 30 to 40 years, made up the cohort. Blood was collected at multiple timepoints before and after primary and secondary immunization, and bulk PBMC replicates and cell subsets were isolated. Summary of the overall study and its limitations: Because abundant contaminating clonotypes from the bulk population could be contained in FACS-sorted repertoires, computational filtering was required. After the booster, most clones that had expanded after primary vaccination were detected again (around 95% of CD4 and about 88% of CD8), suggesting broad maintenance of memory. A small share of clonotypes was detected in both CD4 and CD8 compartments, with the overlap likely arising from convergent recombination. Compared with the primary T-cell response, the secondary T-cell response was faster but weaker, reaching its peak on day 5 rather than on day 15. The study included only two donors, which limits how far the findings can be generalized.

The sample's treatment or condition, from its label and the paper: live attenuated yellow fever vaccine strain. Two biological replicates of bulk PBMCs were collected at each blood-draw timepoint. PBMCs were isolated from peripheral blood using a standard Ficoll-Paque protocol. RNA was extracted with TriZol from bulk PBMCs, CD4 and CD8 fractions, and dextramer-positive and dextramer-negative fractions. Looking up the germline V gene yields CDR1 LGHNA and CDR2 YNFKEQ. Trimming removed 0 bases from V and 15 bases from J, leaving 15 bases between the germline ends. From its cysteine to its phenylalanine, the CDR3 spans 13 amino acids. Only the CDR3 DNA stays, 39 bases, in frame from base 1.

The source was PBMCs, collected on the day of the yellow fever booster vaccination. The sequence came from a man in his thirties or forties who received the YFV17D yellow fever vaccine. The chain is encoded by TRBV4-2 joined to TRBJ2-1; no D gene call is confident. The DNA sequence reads TGTGCCAGCAGCCAAGATAACTTCGCATTCCCGTTCTTC. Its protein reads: CASSQDNFAFPFF.